These T cell receptor beta chains were read from a single sample in a study of T-cell memory formation after mild COVID-19. Via MiXCR, TCRdb re-called the 5' RACE reads, giving one row per CDR3 protein. The table shows 170,000 or so distinct CDR3 sequences, with over 20% occurring only once. What was sequenced was PBMCs or a T cell subset sorted from them (not recorded which). The receptors were sampled from an adult woman who had mild COVID-19 (a few samples of this study predate the infection). Cell type and time point are not known. Each CDR3 is given with its conserved first and last residue.

v_call cdr3_aa
TRBV5-1 CASSLGPDREGLVFDEQFF
TRBV27 CASSLSGTSYEQYF
TRBV15 CATRGGSSYEQYF
TRBV6-5 CASSYYGEAFF
TRBV4-2 CASSSKGTSGNQETQYF
TRBV6-1 CASRPGTGPIGSNQPQHF
TRBV27 CASSPGTSGTLDTQYF
TRBV12-3/TRBV12-4 CASSLGAGRLTGYTF
TRBV7-8 CASSPRGAGEAFF
TRBV4-3 CASSQAQSAHEQYF
TRBV15 CATSRGGGEADTQYF
TRBV29-1 CSAHSPGGEVAYNEQFF
TRBV7-9 CASSEDTQYF
TRBV12-5 CASGSGLAGVGSYEQYF
TRBV9 CASSPYHLNALDGYTF
TRBV5-1 CASSLVLAENEQFF
TRBV6-1 CASSELGYDQPQHF
TRBV6-5 CASSLAQGGPEAFF
TRBV7-9 CASSQTSGRAYNEQFF
TRBV30 CAWSPTGVLGNTIYF
TRBV7-6 CASSLPGGLSTGELFF
TRBV15 CATSRTGTSTDTQYF
TRBV24-1 CATSEPPEQFF
TRBV4-1 CASSLSGTGSDQPQHF
TRBV4-1 CASSQEERARGETQYF
TRBV27 CASSPGTSGSPAQETQYF
TRBV9 CASSVGISNYEQYF
TRBV19 CASSPITPAGANVLTF
TRBV20-1 CSARGRTSGNNEQFF
TRBV24-1 CATSEGRGYGYTF
TRBV19 CASSGASWGNEQFF
TRBV20-1 CSARDPGMNTEAFF
TRBV5-1 CASTGRGNTGELFF
TRBV12-3/TRBV12-4 CASSPSRGQTPYEQYF
TRBV11-3 CASSSHGLAGMTDTQYF
TRBV14 CASSRDPNYGYTF
TRBV12-3/TRBV12-4 CASSNQGQPQHF
TRBV29-1 CSVEAEGSVETQYF
TRBV27 CASSLGTNGIGELFF
TRBV9 CASSTPGLPGRDYGYTF
TRBV19 CASSMMDSPNSPLHF
TRBV12-3/TRBV12-4 CASSLNRIGDINGYTF
TRBV27 CASSLSMGEPSYEQYF
TRBV7-9 CASSGPGQGVYGYTF
TRBV4-1 CASSQVEGTEDTQYF
TRBV25-1 CASSISGHTDTQYF
TRBV7-9 CASSPPVGDENTIYF
TRBV19 CASSTLTPGLARRDEQFF
TRBV7-9 CASSLFSGGDNEQFF
TRBV7-3 CASSPMGGPLNEQFF
TRBV6-5 CASRWTSNYGYTF
TRBV25-1 CASSGFGELFF
TRBV4-3 CASSPDRRGSYGYTF
TRBV7-9 CASSLITKRYF
TRBV7-2 CASSIFAGPSYEQYF
TRBV6-5 CASSYGGTYEQYF
TRBV11-2 CASSFSAEQYF